The 5 T cell receptor beta chains presented below share a single source sample, sequenced in a study of neurological immune-mediated disorders (dated by TCRdb to the late 2010s). The library was built by means of 5' RACE. Data came from an Illumina HiSeq 2500. The raw public data were reprocessed by TCRdb itself: fastp quality trimming at Q25, MiXCR clonotype calling, in-frame beta chains only. Here each entry gathers all rows of one CDR3 protein and keeps the most common genes and DNA. The sample table records 120,000 or so distinct CDR3 sequences; roughly 3.2% of these occur just once. 1.3% of the sample rests with the top ten. The sequenced sample consisted of PBMCs. The receptors shown here come from a woman in her 30s with multiple sclerosis.

This clonotype was seen many times. This rearrangement joins TRBV20-1 to TRBJ1-1, with 10 bases identical to TRBD1. CDR1 and CDR2 (germline): DFQATT, SNEGSKA (reference sequence). V shed 0 bases, J shed 11 bases, and the junction held 9 bases outside the gene matches. This CDR3 is built from 14 residues. The CDR3 loop is CSARDRDRGMWAFF. The CDR3 nucleotides are TGCAGTGCTAGAGACCGGGACAGGGGCATGTGGGCTTTCTTT.

The chain combines TRBV6-5 with TRBJ2-7, with a possible D match to TRBD2 (5 bases). Germline assignment: CDR1 MNHEY and CDR2 SVGAGI. This CDR3 spans 15 amino acids. The ends were cut back, 0 bases at V and 6 bases at J, with 15 bases in the middle. The CDR3 loop reads CASSYSVGVALEQYF. CDR3 coding DNA: TGTGCCAGCAGTTACTCAGTCGGGGTTGCTCTCGAGCAGTACTTC.

This clonotype has ten or more counts. The J gene is TRBJ1-2, the V gene TRBV20-1, with unresolved D. The CDR3 is made up of 12 amino acids. Trimming cost V 5 bases and J 8 bases, with 15 bases left between them. CDR1 and CDR2 (germline): DFQATT, SNEGSKA (reference sequence). CDR3 in DNA: TGCAGTGCTCCGGGCCATCGAGGAGGCTACACCTTC. Translating gives CSAPGHRGGYTF.

This chain connects TRBV5-1 to TRBJ2-2; the D gene is possibly TRBD2 (6 bases). Per the germline V gene, CDR1 is SGHRS and CDR2 is YFSETQ. The V end was cut by 0 bases, the J end by 0 bases, with 9 bases between. The CDR3 totals 16 residues. Here the CDR3 DNA reads TGCGCCAGCAGCTTGGTATCGGGGGCGAACACCGGGGAGCTGTTTTTT. Translation: CASSLVSGANTGELFF.

This clonotype was picked up many times. The chain recombines TRBV6-2 or TRBV6-3 with TRBJ1-2, with D possibly TRBD1 on 5 matching bases. The CDR3 is 13 amino acids. V lost 8 bases, J lost 8 bases, and 18 bases lay in between. Germline V gene lookup returns CDR1 MNHEY and CDR2 SVGEGT. The CDR3 region is CASGRGTTEGYTF. CDR3 DNA sequence: TGTGCCAGCGGCCGCGGGACGACAGAGGGCTACACCTTC.